A single sample is the source of the 10 T cell receptor beta chains below, sequenced in a study of shared clonotypes between healthy human individuals. Sequenced by immunoSEQ multiplex PCR; TCRdb stores in-frame clones only, minus some. Of more than 2 million clones listed, around 95% are singletons. The sample was naive CD4+ T cells sorted from blood. Indicated subset: CD45RA+ positively selected. These receptor sequences come from a man aged 18 to 29 in good health.

The gene calls are TRBV27 and TRBJ1-3, with unresolved D. With 3 bases removed from V and 5 bases from J, the gap between germline ends came to 14 bases. Germline loops: CDR1 MNHEY, CDR2 SMNVEV (reference sequence). The CDR3 has 15 residues. The CDR3 sequence: CASSLSGSFRNTIYF. The CDR3 DNA sequence: TGTGCCAGCAGTTTGTCGGGATCTTTTAGAAACACCATATATTTT.

The chain combines TRBV5-4 with TRBJ2-5, with 9 positions matching TRBD2. J was trimmed by 2 bases and V by 1 base; bases with no gene match: 3. The CDR3 is 15 amino acids. CDR1 is SGHNT and CDR2 is YYREEE in the germline V gene (reference sequence). This CDR3 reads CASSLPGLAQETQYF. The DNA of the CDR3 is TGTGCCAGCAGCTTGCCGGGACTAGCACAAGAGACCCAGTACTTC.

The V gene is TRBV7-2, the J gene TRBJ1-1; D remains ambiguous. Germline CDR1 and CDR2: SGHTA and FQGNSA. The V end lost 5 bases, the J end lost 0 bases, and 7 bases lay between the germline ends. CDR3 length equals 13 residues. For the CDR3, the DNA is TGTGCCAGCAGCCAGGTAGTGAACACTGAAGCTTTCTTT. It codes for CASSQVVNTEAFF.

The CDR3 sequence: CASSSGIGTENTEAFF. The CDR3 region has the DNA TGTGCCAGCAGCTCCGGGATCGGGACAGAGAACACTGAAGCTTTCTTT. The rearrangement links TRBV5-8 to TRBJ1-1, with 7 bases that match TRBD1. Trimming took 3 bases from V and 1 from J; bases not matched to a gene: 9. Germline assignment: CDR1 SGHTS and CDR2 YDEGEE. CDR3 length: 16 residues.

The table lists this clone with a count of one. The chain carries TRBV15 and TRBJ2-7; D is undetermined. CDR1 is LNHNV and CDR2 is YYDKDF in the germline V gene (reference sequence). CDR3 size: 12 residues. The V end was cut by 6 bases, the J end by 3 bases, with 9 bases between. The CDR3 spells CATSQSSYEQYF. The CDR3 DNA sequence: TGTGCCACCAGTCAGTCAAGCTACGAGCAGTACTTC.

The V call is TRBV9, the J call TRBJ2-2; D could derive from TRBD1 or TRBD2 (5 bases each). V lost 3 bases and J lost 1, with 13 bases in between. Germline V gene sequence: CDR1 SGDLS, CDR2 YYNGEE. The CDR3 spans 16 residues. Written as DNA, the CDR3 is TGTGCCAGCAGCGGAGCTGGGACGGTGAACACCGGGGAGCTGTTTTTT. Protein sequence: CASSGAGTVNTGELFF. The whole variable domain, remainder taken from reference TRBV9 and TRBJ2-2, is DSGVTQTPKHLITATGQRVTLRCSPRSGDLSVYWYQQSLDQGLQFLIQYYNGEERAKGNILERFSAQQFPDLHSELNLSSLELGDSALYFCASSGAGTVNTGELFFGEGSRLTVL.

V is TRBV30 and J is TRBJ1-6; D uncertain. The V and J ends lost 8 bases and 6 bases respectively, with 14 bases between them. Germline V gene sequence: CDR1 GTSNPN, CDR2 SVGIG (reference sequence). The CDR3 contains 13 residues. CDR3 sequence: CAGRSRTNSPLHF. The CDR3 DNA reads as TGTGCCGGTAGGAGCAGAACTAATTCACCCCTCCACTTT.

The chain uses TRBV6-5 and TRBJ2-2; no clear D. The CDR3 loop spans 15 amino acids. V was cut by 3 bases and J by 0 bases, with 8 bases left in between. Germline lookup yields CDR1 MNHEY and CDR2 SVGAGI. The CDR3 region is CASSYGKTNTGELFF. In DNA form, the CDR3 reads TGTGCCAGCAGTTATGGGAAAACGAACACCGGGGAGCTGTTTTTT.

This clone was observed once. The V gene is TRBV27, the J gene TRBJ1-4; 8 nucleotides match TRBD1. The CDR3 covers 16 residues. The V gene's germline CDR1 is MNHEY and CDR2 SMNVEV (reference sequence). With V trimmed by 4 bases and J by 0 bases, 4 bases remained unmatched. The CDR3 DNA reads as TGTGCCAGCAGTTCAGGACAGGGAGCAACTAATGAAAAACTGTTTTTT. Residues: CASSSGQGATNEKLFF.

The V and J genes are TRBV10-3 and TRBJ2-1; D is possibly TRBD2 (5 bases). The V gene's germline CDR1 is ENHRY and CDR2 SYGVKD. This CDR3 is built from 15 residues. Between the trimmed V and J ends, which lost 4 bases and 8 bases, there was a span of 18 bases. The CDR3 sequence is CAISASRSTGDEQFF. In DNA, the CDR3 is TGTGCCATCAGTGCTAGCAGGTCCACTGGAGATGAGCAGTTCTTC.